This TCR beta chain was recorded in a study of blood T cell repertoires in COVID-19. Germline lookup yields CDR1 MNHEY and CDR2 SMNVEV (reference sequence). The V segment lost 3 bases and the J segment 8 bases; nucleotides outside the gene matches: 6. CDR3 length: 14 amino acids. TCRdb's table, derived via immunoSEQ multiplex PCR, lists solely in-frame clones and lacks some. The table lists some 100,000 clones, roughly 90% of them singletons. The origin of this receptor is a human donor with active COVID-19. The donor label of this sample is uncertain. The chain has TRBV27 and TRBJ2-4; 8 positions agree with TRBD1. The sequenced material came from peripheral blood. This CDR3 is CASSFQGARDIQYF. CDR3 nucleotide sequence: TGTGCCAGCAGTTTTCAGGGGGCGCGGGACATTCAGTACTTC.